These T cell receptor beta chains were read from a single sample in a study of cytomegalovirus exposure and HLA in healthy donors. Data came from immunoSEQ multiplex PCR; TCRdb stores just in-frame clones and leaves some out. The sample contains approximately 61,000 clones, around 75% of which appear only once. Source material: PBMCs. These receptors were obtained from a middle-aged man in good health and CMV-seropositive. The conserved cysteine and the conserved F or W are not part of the CDR3 here. Each record gives: V gene, clone size, J gene, CDR3 protein. Expanded clones are given a class, and other clones once, few, many or no size at all.

TRBV5-1,-,TRBJ1-1,ASSLAAGLNTEAF
TRBV2,-,TRBJ2-7,ASSFPLGQGSYEQY
TRBV4-1,-,TRBJ2-3,ASKNGRGAFTDTQY
TRBV21-1,-,TRBJ1-1,ASSKAFRGKMNTEAF
TRBV5-1,-,TRBJ2-5,ASSLRTSEETQY
TRBV2,few,TRBJ1-6,ASSGGLSSYNSPLH
TRBV5-1,-,TRBJ2-7,ASTQGLTYEQY
TRBV9,-,TRBJ2-5,ASSVTSGRFQETQY
TRBV9,-,TRBJ2-1,ASSVEDRVNEQF
TRBV5-1,-,TRBJ2-5,ASYKSPGTSTQETQY
TRBV10-1,-,TRBJ2-7,ASSESRDTGWSH
TRBV11-2,-,TRBJ1-2,ASSYTKVALYGYT
TRBV11-2,-,TRBJ2-2,ASSHIRGRTTGELF
TRBV6-5,-,TRBJ2-2,ASWGAGYTGELF
TRBV18,once,TRBJ1-4,ASSPGTGNEKLF
TRBV15,-,TRBJ2-7,ATSPGTGGLGRRRNYEQY
TRBV9,few,TRBJ2-7,ASSAGDRLVYEQY
TRBV6-5,-,TRBJ1-2,ASSVEANYGYT
TRBV6-1,few,TRBJ1-5,ASMRQMSNQPQH
TRBV7-9,-,TRBJ1-2,SSSSRTFGDYGYT
TRBV6-5,few,TRBJ1-2,ASRTGNYGYT
TRBV6-5,-,TRBJ2-7,ASSYSTGAGEQY
TRBV9,-,TRBJ1-3,ASSATAGQGTGNTIY
TRBV6-6,-,TRBJ1-5,ASSRQKNQPQH
TRBV7-9,-,TRBJ2-3,SSSFGGAGDTQY
TRBV10-3,few,TRBJ2-1,AISGGTSDNEQF
TRBV9,-,TRBJ2-5,ASSVSPATSGGPWETQY
TRBV4-2,-,TRBJ1-1,ASSQDQIGGTEAF